This T cell receptor (beta chain) was identified during a study of STAT3 mutations in large granular lymphocyte leukemia. At the level of the study: Among longitudinally sequenced T-LGLL patients, roughly half had canonical activating STAT3 mutations detected. Study findings and constraints: Every T-LGLL patient had at least one immunodominant TCRbeta clonotype. Sampling intervals varied between patients and samples.

The repertoire was sequenced with immunoSEQ multiplex PCR; TCRdb's copy has only in-frame clones and lacks some. Among 35,000 to 40,000 clones, more than 70% were seen once, and the ten largest hold 0.4% to 0.5%. As concerns this clone: The antigen is not known.

Germline V gene lookup returns CDR1 SGHNT and CDR2 YYREEE (reference sequence). Trimming shortened V by 4 bases and J by 4 bases, and 20 bases separated the two germline ends. This CDR3 is 16 amino acids long. J is TRBJ1-2 and V is TRBV5-4; the D gene is possibly TRBD1 (6 bases). The source is a human donor with T large granular lymphocyte leukemia. Some clones in this sample may be carry-over from other donors' samples. Sequenced material: PBMCs. The CDR3 protein is CASSQNTLDRRYGYTF. The CDR3 region has the DNA TGTGCCAGCAGCCAAAACACCCTTGACAGGCGCTATGGCTACACCTTC. The variable domain in full, completed from reference TRBV5-4 and TRBJ1-2, reads ETGVTQSPTHLIKTRGQQVTLRCSSQSGHNTVSWYQQALGQGPQFIFQYYREEENGRGNFPPRFSGLQFPNYSSELNVNALELDDSALYLCASSQNTLDRRYGYTFGSGTRLTVV.